Shown below are 31 T cell receptor beta chains from a single sample sequenced in a study of blood T cell repertoires in COVID-19. Sequenced by immunoSEQ multiplex PCR; TCRdb stores in-frame clones only, minus some. Here the sample spans approximately 260,000 clones, 82% being singletons. Sequences were obtained from peripheral blood. Source of these receptors: a woman in her sixties or seventies with active or convalescent COVID-19.

The chain has TRBV27 and TRBJ1-2, with 9 bases that match TRBD1. Germline V gene lookup returns CDR1 MNHEY and CDR2 SMNVEV (reference sequence). Trimming removed 6 bases from V and 4 bases from J; junction bases left unmatched: 9. There are 15 residues in the CDR3. CDR3 residues: CASSATGGASYGYTF. In nucleotides, the CDR3 is TGTGCCAGCAGCGCTACAGGGGGCGCGAGCTATGGCTACACCTTC.

This clone came up a few times. The V call is TRBV4-2, the J call TRBJ2-5; D remains unclear. Germline lookup yields CDR1 LGHNA and CDR2 YNFKEQ. The CDR3 length is 12 residues. Trimming left V 1 base short and J 8 bases short, with 8 bases between. CDR3 in DNA: TGTGCCAGCAGCCAAGTTGTGGGCACCCAGTACTTC. It yields the protein CASSQVVGTQYF.

Written as DNA, the CDR3 is TGTGCCAGCAGCCCCAGACAGGGGTTGGGCTCCTACGAGCAGTACTTC. Translated: CASSPRQGLGSYEQYF. The V call is TRBV7-9, the J call TRBJ2-7, with 8 bases lining up with TRBD1. The CDR3 extends over 16 amino acids. With 5 bases clipped from V and 0 bases from J, the junction kept 9 bases outside the gene matches. Germline loops: CDR1 SEHNR, CDR2 FQNEAQ (reference sequence).

This chain joins TRBV6-5 and TRBJ1-3, with D possibly being TRBD1 (5 bases). CDR1 and CDR2 from the germline V gene are MNHEY and SVGAGI. V dropped 7 bases and J dropped 3 bases, with 10 bases sitting between them. This CDR3 is 13 amino acids long. This CDR3 reads CASKDGGGNTIYF. The CDR3 bases are TGTGCCAGCAAGGACGGGGGTGGAAACACCATATATTTT.

This chain connects TRBV7-2 to TRBJ1-1; 8 bases are a match to TRBD1. The CDR3 loop spans 14 amino acids. Germline V gives CDR1 SGHTA, CDR2 FQGNSA. The V segment lost 2 bases and the J segment 2 bases; nucleotides outside the gene matches: 1. The CDR3 sequence: CASSLQGANTEAFF. The DNA for the CDR3 is TGTGCCAGCAGCTTACAGGGGGCCAACACTGAAGCTTTCTTT.

The chain carries TRBV2 and TRBJ1-4; TRBD1 matches 8 bases. There are 14 residues in the CDR3. The junction had 7 bases not matched to a gene; V was cut back by 6 bases and J by 7 bases. Germline V gives CDR1 SNHLY, CDR2 FYNNEI. The CDR3, as DNA: TGTGCCAGCAGGAGGACAGGGCGCAGTGAAAAACTGTTTTTT. Translated: CASRRTGRSEKLFF.

The chain uses TRBV2 and TRBJ2-3; a weak D match, TRBD1 (6 bases). The CDR3 loop spans 14 amino acids. The germline gives CDR1 SNHLY, CDR2 FYNNEI. Trimming shortened V by 3 bases and J by 1 base, and 8 bases separated the two germline ends. The CDR3 here is CASSDRGGTDTQYF. DNA of the CDR3: TGTGCCAGCAGTGACAGGGGAGGCACAGATACGCAGTATTTT.

This clone was detected a few times. The V gene is TRBV10-3, the J gene TRBJ2-7; tentatively, D is TRBD2 (5 bases). CDR1 is ENHRY, CDR2 SYGVKD, per germline. Trimming stripped 8 bases from V and 3 bases from J, with 14 bases between. The CDR3 loop spans 13 amino acids. The CDR3 loop reads CAIGGAGIYEQYF. CDR3 coding DNA: TGTGCCATCGGCGGCGCGGGTATCTACGAGCAGTACTTC.

This chain links TRBV4-1 with TRBJ2-4, with D unclear. The CDR3 length is 12 residues. V lost 7 bases and J lost 4, with 8 bases in between. Germline V gene lookup returns CDR1 MGHRA and CDR2 YSYEKL. In nucleotides, the CDR3 is TGCGCCAGCATGGGCAGGAAAAACATTCAGTACTTC. Translation gives CASMGRKNIQYF.

V is TRBV2 and J is TRBJ2-4; 7 nucleotides match TRBD2. Germline V gene data show CDR1 as SNHLY and CDR2 as FYNNEI. J was trimmed by 3 bases and V by 6 bases; bases with no gene match: 5. This CDR3 region has 14 residues. CDR3 amino acids: CASSLAESKNIQYF. DNA for the CDR3: TGTGCCAGCAGCCTAGCGGAGAGCAAAAACATTCAGTACTTC.

The rearrangement links TRBV29-1 to TRBJ2-1; tentatively, D is TRBD1 (5 bases). The germline gives CDR1 SQVTM, CDR2 ANQGSEA. V lost 4 bases and J lost 6, with 19 bases in between. The CDR3 runs 15 residues. In DNA, the CDR3 is TGCAGCGTTGCCCCACAGGTAGGGGCTCGCAATGAGCAGTTCTTC. It encodes CSVAPQVGARNEQFF.

The DNA of the CDR3 is TGTGCCAGCAGTTATGGGACAGGGACCTATGGCTACACCTTC. Protein sequence: CASSYGTGTYGYTF. The V gene is TRBV6-6, the J gene TRBJ1-2; 9 nucleotides match TRBD1. V shed 3 bases and J 4 bases; nucleotides not matched to a gene: 3. Germline CDR1 is MNHNY and CDR2 is SVGAGI (reference sequence). The CDR3 extends over 14 amino acids.

This chain uses TRBV18 with TRBJ1-4; TRBD1 is a possible D gene (6 bases). V dropped 4 bases and J dropped 5 bases, with 14 bases sitting between them. The CDR3 sequence is 15 residues long. Germline CDR1 and CDR2: KGHSH and LQKENI. The CDR3 bases are TGTGCCAGCTCACGTGGACAGACCAAGAATGAAAAACTGTTTTTT. This translates into CASSRGQTKNEKLFF. Full variable domain (missing parts from reference TRBV18 and TRBJ1-4): NAGVMQNPRHLVRRRGQEARLRCSPMKGHSHVYWYRQLPEEGLKFMVYLQKENIIDESGMPKERFSAEFPKEGPSILRIQQVVRGDSAAYFCASSRGQTKNEKLFFGSGTQLSVL.

The chain has TRBV19 and TRBJ1-4; D gene uncertain. Trimming left V 1 base short and J 10 bases short, with 13 bases between. This CDR3 comprises 14 residues. Germline loops: CDR1 LNHDA, CDR2 SQIVND (reference sequence). The CDR3 DNA reads TGTGCCAGTAGTATAGGGGCCAGCTCACGAAAACTGTTTTTT. Its protein product is CASSIGASSRKLFF.

V and J are TRBV11-2 and TRBJ1-5; 11 bases agree with TRBD1. The J segment lost 3 bases and the V segment lost 4 bases, leaving 2 bases of the junction unmatched. There are 15 residues in the CDR3. The germline V gene encodes CDR1 SGHAT and CDR2 FQNNGV. DNA for the CDR3: TGTGCCAGCAGCTCGGACAGGGGGCCCAATCAGCCCCAGCATTTT. Its translation is CASSSDRGPNQPQHF.

This chain uses TRBV7-3 with TRBJ2-1; D call uncertain. Trimming took 2 bases from V and 2 from J, leaving 10 bases between them. The CDR3 has 15 residues. The V gene's germline CDR1 is SGHTA and CDR2 FQGTGA. This chain's CDR3 is CASSLYPSPYNEQFF. The CDR3, as DNA: TGTGCCAGCAGCTTATATCCCAGTCCCTACAATGAGCAGTTCTTC.

The chain is built from TRBV2 and TRBJ2-7; possible D gene TRBD2, 5 bases. The ends were cut back, 8 bases at V and 2 bases at J, with 19 bases in the middle. Germline V CDR1 and CDR2: SNHLY, FYNNEI. The CDR3 covers 15 residues. The CDR3 spells CASVKVARGAYEQYF. CDR3 coding DNA: TGTGCCAGCGTTAAGGTGGCACGGGGAGCCTACGAGCAGTACTTC.

The rearrangement uses TRBV11-2 and TRBJ2-7, with a weak D call TRBD1 (5 bases). The length of the CDR3 is 14 residues. Germline loops: CDR1 SGHAT, CDR2 FQNNGV. V lost 2 bases and J 4 bases, leaving 12 bases between the germline ends. The CDR3 protein is CASSLSQGTYEQYF. The CDR3 DNA follows: TGTGCCAGCAGCTTATCGCAGGGTACATACGAGCAGTACTTC.

The chain couples TRBV30 to TRBJ1-5; D is undetermined. The germline V and J ends were trimmed by 0 bases and 1 base, with 7 bases remaining between them. CDR1 GTSNPN and CDR2 SVGIG come from the germline V gene (reference sequence). The CDR3 has 14 amino acids. The chain's CDR3 is CAWSVSGSNQPQHF. The CDR3, as DNA: TGTGCCTGGAGTGTCTCAGGAAGCAATCAGCCCCAGCATTTT.

The chain is built from TRBV20-1 and TRBJ1-2; D gene unclear. The CDR3 consists of 11 residues. The V and J ends lost 6 bases and 8 bases respectively, with 13 bases between them. Germline assignment: CDR1 DFQATT and CDR2 SNEGSKA (reference sequence). CDR3 in DNA: TGCAGTGCCATCCTGAATGAGGGCTACACCTTC. Translating it yields CSAILNEGYTF.

V usage is TRBV6-7 and J usage is TRBJ2-4; tentatively, D is TRBD1 (6 bases). TRBV6-7 is assigned to the ORF class and has an uncertain function. Trimming removed 5 bases from V and 6 bases from J, with 14 bases in between. The CDR3 covers 14 residues. CDR3 sequence: CASSAEGHPNIQYF. The CDR3 nucleotides read TGTGCCAGCAGTGCTGAGGGACACCCAAACATTCAGTACTTC.

V gene TRBV10-3 combines with J gene TRBJ1-3, with D unclear. Germline V gene data show CDR1 as ENHRY and CDR2 as SYGVKD. V was cut by 3 bases and J by 3 bases, with 3 bases left in between. This CDR3 is 12 amino acids long. CDR3: CAISDSGNTIYF. The CDR3 DNA is TGTGCCATCAGTGACAGTGGAAACACCATATATTTT.

This chain uses TRBV6-5 with TRBJ2-7; 9 nucleotides line up with TRBD1. Trimming took 4 bases from V and 2 from J; bases not matched to a gene: 3. Looked up from germline, CDR1 is MNHEY and CDR2 is SVGAGI. This CDR3 spans 14 amino acids. DNA of the CDR3: TGTGCCAGCAGTTCCCGGACAGGGGCCTACGAGCAGTACTTC. Its protein product is CASSSRTGAYEQYF.

The chain is built from TRBV14 and TRBJ2-7; the match to TRBD2 covers 8 bases. Looked up from germline, CDR1 is SGHDN and CDR2 is FVKESK. The CDR3 length is 15 residues. V shed 4 bases, J shed 0 bases, and the junction held 5 bases outside the gene matches. The CDR3 reads CASSLIAGSSYEQYF. The CDR3 DNA follows: TGTGCCAGCAGCCTCATAGCGGGGAGCTCCTACGAGCAGTACTTC.

This chain joins TRBV6-2 or TRBV6-3 and TRBJ2-7; weak D call: TRBD1 (5 bases). In germline, CDR1 is MNHEY, CDR2 SVGEGT. The CDR3 consists of 16 residues. V lost 5 bases and J lost 7, with 24 bases in between. CDR3 nucleotides: TGTGCCAGCAGTCCAATCAGACAGTCGGCCCCCCGGGAGCAGTACTTC. This sequence encodes CASSPIRQSAPREQYF.

This clone has just a few counts. This chain links TRBV14 with TRBJ2-5; TRBD2 agrees at 9 bases. The CDR3 runs to 15 residues. V was pared by 5 bases and J by 2 bases, with 6 bases of the junction left unmatched. Germline V lookup: CDR1 SGHDN, CDR2 FVKESK. CDR3 DNA sequence: TGTGCCAGCAGCTTTCTAGCGGGGTTACAAGAGACCCAGTACTTC. This codes for CASSFLAGLQETQYF. Full variable domain (missing parts from reference TRBV14 and TRBJ2-5): EAGVTQFPSHSVIEKGQTVTLRCDPISGHDNLYWYRRVMGKEIKFLLHFVKESKQDESGMPNNRFLAERTGGTYSTLKVQPAELEDSGVYFCASSFLAGLQETQYFGPGTRLLVL.

The genes are TRBV18 and TRBJ1-5; 8 bases line up with TRBD1. Germline V gives CDR1 KGHSH, CDR2 LQKENI. Trimming removed 6 bases from V and 6 bases from J; junction bases left unmatched: 7. The CDR3 runs to 14 residues. CDR3: CASSPGGGGQPQHF. The DNA for the CDR3 is TGTGCCAGCTCTCCAGGGGGCGGAGGTCAGCCCCAGCATTTT.

The CDR3 protein is CASSPYRGQGYTF. Written as DNA, the CDR3 is TGTGCCAGCAGCCCGTACAGGGGGCAGGGCTACACCTTC. The V and J genes are TRBV12-3 or TRBV12-4 and TRBJ1-2; 9 bases map to TRBD1. V shed 6 bases, J shed 8 bases, and the junction held 7 bases outside the gene matches. CDR3 length: 13 residues.

This clone was counted many times. The chain joins TRBV25-1 to TRBJ1-4, with TRBD1 matching over 9 bases. Germline CDR1 MGHDK, CDR2 SYGVNS. CDR3 length equals 18 residues. The V segment lost 0 bases and the J segment 3 bases; nucleotides outside the gene matches: 8. This chain's CDR3 is CASSEYWGQGPSNEKLFF. CDR3 DNA sequence: TGTGCCAGCAGTGAATATTGGGGACAGGGCCCCTCTAATGAAAAACTGTTTTTT.

The chain recombines TRBV6-5 with TRBJ2-2; 9 nucleotides match TRBD1. Unmatched junction bases numbered 4, after V lost 4 bases and J lost 1 base. CDR1 and CDR2 from the germline V gene are MNHEY and SVGAGI. CDR3 size: 16 residues. CDR3 amino acids: CASSSTDRGNTGELFF. In DNA form, the CDR3 reads TGTGCCAGCAGTTCCACGGACAGGGGGAACACCGGGGAGCTGTTTTTT.

The chain recombines TRBV4-1 with TRBJ1-5; 8 bases line up with TRBD1. The CDR3 contains 16 residues. The ends lost 4 bases at V and 4 bases at J; junction bases unmatched: 9. The germline gives CDR1 MGHRA, CDR2 YSYEKL. CDR3 region: CASSPGTGFMNQPQHF. As DNA, the CDR3 is TGCGCCAGCAGCCCTGGGACAGGTTTTATGAATCAGCCCCAGCATTTT.